This TCR beta chain is drawn from a study of T cell responses to AZD1222 COVID-19 vaccine. Findings and caveats of the study: The span of vaccine-associated CD4 TCRs extended across spike, with dominance at 160-218 and 743-854. A mostly white British donor set with more females was recruited, and clonal diversity was possibly underestimated.

Data came from immunoSEQ multiplex PCR; TCRdb stores just in-frame clones and leaves some out. The sample includes about 160,000 clones, around nine tenths of them seen just once. The CDR3 contains 15 residues. Trimming pared 2 bases from V and 6 bases from J, leaving 14 bases between. The germline CDR1 and CDR2 sequences are LNHDA and SQIVND (reference sequence). Points on this clone: Its target is unknown.

Source: peripheral blood, taken on day 0 of AZD1222 vaccination. This clonotype was obtained from an adult in good health. The chain has TRBV19 and TRBJ1-5, with TRBD1 as a possible D gene (5 bases). This CDR3 reads CASSISGQGSQPQHF. The CDR3, as DNA: TGTGCCAGTAGTATAAGCGGGCAGGGATCTCAGCCCCAGCATTTT. The full variable domain, in which reference TRBV19 and TRBJ1-5 provide the parts outside the CDR3, is DGGITQSPKYLFRKEGQNVTLSCEQNLNHDAMYWYRQDPGQGLRLIYYSQIVNDFQKGDIAEGYSVSREKKESFPLTVTSAQKNPTAFYLCASSISGQGSQPQHFGDGTRLSIL.